These T cell receptor beta chains were read from a single sample in a study of graft-versus-host responses after intestinal transplantation. Only in-frame clones appear in the TCRdb table, and some are missing; sequencing was by immunoSEQ multiplex PCR. This table has tens of thousands of clones, around 94% appearing once. Sequencing was performed on PBMCs, taken 156 days after intestinal transplant. Receptor source: a human patient who received an intestinal transplant, so some T cells may come from the graft donor. CDR3s include the opening cysteine and the closing phenylalanine or tryptophan. A D gene is named only where the DNA matches it firmly. Clone size is shown for a subset of rows, as once, few, many or a class of expanded clone.

v_gene	d_gene	abundance	j_gene	CDR3aa	CDR3nt
TRBV5-6	-	-	TRBJ1-1	CASSLGFNTEAFF	TGTGCCAGCAGCTTGGGGTTCAACACTGAAGCTTTCTTT
TRBV7-9	-	-	TRBJ2-1	CASSSQGGEQFF	TGTGCCAGCAGCTCCCAGGGGGGTGAGCAGTTCTTC
TRBV7-9	-	-	TRBJ1-2	CASSTLGSGYTF	TGTGCCAGCAGCACGCTGGGGTCGGGCTACACCTTC
TRBV6-1	-	-	TRBJ2-3	CASSEAGPPDTQYF	TGTGCCAGCAGTGAAGCAGGCCCCCCCGATACGCAGTATTTT
TRBV7-9	-	-	TRBJ2-7	CASSLVLREQYF	TGTGCCAGCAGCTTAGTGCTACGCGAGCAGTACTTC
TRBV10-3	TRBD1	-	TRBJ2-2	CAITGGDGELFF	TGTGCCATCACAGGGGGCGACGGGGAGCTGTTTTTT
TRBV7-9	TRBD2	-	TRBJ2-1	CASSLAGTSGASSYNEQFF	TGTGCCAGCAGCTTAGCTGGGACTAGCGGGGCAAGCTCCTACAATGAGCAGTTCTTC
TRBV19	TRBD1	-	TRBJ1-4	CASSGGTDNEKLFF	TGTGCCAGTAGTGGCGGGACAGATAATGAAAAACTGTTTTTT
TRBV5-1	-	-	TRBJ2-5	CASGFSRDKETQYF	TGCGCCAGCGGTTTTTCCAGGGATAAAGAGACCCAGTACTTC
TRBV6-6	-	-	TRBJ1-1	CASSGFRGTEAFF	TGTGCCAGCTCCGGCTTTAGGGGCACTGAAGCTTTCTTT
TRBV30	TRBD2	-	TRBJ2-1	CAWRARPGLAGYNEQFF	TGTGCCTGGAGGGCGAGACCCGGACTAGCGGGCTACAATGAGCAGTTCTTC
TRBV19	TRBD1	-	TRBJ1-5	CASRYIQGEFGQPQHF	TGTGCCAGTAGATACATACAGGGGGAATTTGGTCAGCCCCAGCATTTT
TRBV30	-	-	TRBJ2-1	CAWSPDWDEEQFF	TGTGCCTGGAGTCCCGACTGGGATGAGGAGCAGTTCTTC
TRBV7-9	-	-	TRBJ2-2	CASSNHRDTGELFF	TGTGCCAGCAGCAACCACAGGGACACCGGGGAGCTGTTTTTT
TRBV5-1	TRBD1	-	TRBJ2-1	CASSLDRGSYNEQFF	TGCGCCAGCAGCTTAGACAGGGGGTCCTACAATGAGCAGTTCTTC
TRBV19	-	-	TRBJ2-2	CASSIGLGGELFF	TGTGCCAGTAGTATAGGATTGGGCGGGGAGCTGTTTTTT
TRBV6-8	TRBD2	once	TRBJ2-7	CASSPGLYYEQYF	TGTGCCAGCAGTCCGGGACTATACTACGAGCAGTACTTC
TRBV6-1	-	-	TRBJ1-5	CASSHPQHF	TGTGCCAGCAGCCATCCCCAGCATTTT
TRBV6-1	TRBD2	-	TRBJ2-5	CASSDFGLAGVGETQYF	TGTGCCAGCAGTGATTTCGGACTAGCGGGAGTGGGAGAGACCCAGTACTTC
TRBV10-3	-	-	TRBJ2-1	CATRDDTYNEQFF	TGTGCCACCCGGGACGACACCTACAATGAGCAGTTCTTC
TRBV30	-	-	TRBJ2-7	CAWTGSYLYEQYF	TGTGCCTGGACAGGGTCCTATCTTTACGAGCAGTACTTC
TRBV6-5	-	-	TRBJ2-7	CASSYSGTAYEQYF	TGTGCCAGCAGTTACTCCGGGACTGCCTACGAGCAGTACTTC
TRBV7-6	-	-	TRBJ1-4	CASSLDVNRGREKLFF	TGTGCCAGCAGCTTAGACGTTAATCGGGGGCGCGAAAAACTGTTTTTT
TRBV4-3	TRBD1	-	TRBJ2-7	CASSLTPGQGAYEQYF	TGCGCCAGCAGCCTAACGCCGGGACAGGGAGCCTACGAGCAGTACTTC
TRBV5-1	-	-	TRBJ1-4	CASSSTGGNEKLFF	TGCGCCAGCAGCTCGACCGGAGGCAATGAAAAACTGTTTTTT
TRBV30	TRBD1	-	TRBJ1-1	CAWIILTGGLSRAEAFF	TGTGCCTGGATTATACTTACAGGGGGCTTAAGTCGCGCTGAAGCTTTCTTT
TRBV30	TRBD2	-	TRBJ2-1	CAWTPGLAGNEQFF	TGTGCCTGGACCCCGGGACTAGCGGGAAATGAGCAGTTCTTC
TRBV5-6	-	few	TRBJ1-3	CASSSDGPTGGNTIYF	TGTGCCAGCAGCTCGGACGGACCGACAGGAGGAAACACCATATATTTT
TRBV14	-	-	TRBJ1-1	CASSQGYTEAFF	TGTGCCAGCAGCCAAGGGTACACTGAAGCTTTCTTT
TRBV19	-	once	TRBJ1-2	CARRQLVPRGYTF	TGTGCCAGACGACAGCTTGTTCCTAGGGGCTACACCTTC
TRBV19	-	-	TRBJ2-7	CASSYGTSTYEQYF	TGTGCCAGTAGTTACGGGACGTCTACCTACGAGCAGTACTTC
TRBV19	-	-	TRBJ1-2	CASGDGVDYGYTF	TGTGCCAGTGGGGACGGCGTGGATTATGGCTACACCTTC
TRBV14	-	-	TRBJ2-7	CASSQALTRYPLGEQYF	TGTGCCAGCAGCCAAGCCTTGACCAGGTACCCCTTGGGCGAGCAGTACTTC
TRBV5-6	TRBD2	-	TRBJ2-7	CASSSGLAGAAYEQYF	TGTGCCAGCAGCTCAGGACTAGCGGGGGCCGCCTACGAGCAGTACTTC
TRBV4-1	TRBD1	-	TRBJ2-7	CASSHTTGRGYEQYF	TGCGCCAGCAGCCACACGACAGGGAGAGGCTACGAGCAGTACTTC
TRBV6-1	-	-	TRBJ2-7	CASSEGKDFSYEQYF	TGTGCCAGCAGTGAAGGAAAGGACTTCTCCTACGAGCAGTACTTC
TRBV7-9	-	-	TRBJ1-1	CASSRQPTENTEAFF	TGTGCCAGCAGCCGCCAACCGACAGAGAACACTGAAGCTTTCTTT